Listed below are T cell receptor beta chains from one sample, sequenced in a study of human T cells and chemical hapten exposure. TCRdb processed the RACE reads anew with MiXCR; each CDR3 protein has one entry. Of roughly 50,000 distinct CDR3 sequences in the sample, approximately 10% are singletons; the top ten hold about 2%. The specimen was whole blood, collected in connection with sensitization to the hapten diphenylcyclopropenone (DPC). Source of these receptors: a woman in her thirties or forties with alopecia areata. Some clones in this sample may be carry-over from other donors' samples. CDR3s include the opening cysteine and the closing phenylalanine or tryptophan. A D gene is named only where the DNA matches it firmly. Only some rows state a clone size, as once, few, many or a class for expanded clones.

CDR3aa: CASRLDSTSTDTQYF
CDR3nt: TGTGCCAGCAGACTGGACAGCACGAGCACAGATACGCAGTATTTT
v_gene: TRBV28
j_gene: TRBJ2-3
abundance: NA
d_gene: NA

CDR3aa: CASSAEQGVYEQYF
CDR3nt: TGTGCCAGCAGTGCCGAACAGGGGGTCTACGAGCAGTACTTC
v_gene: TRBV12-3/TRBV12-4
j_gene: TRBJ2-7
abundance: NA
d_gene: TRBD1

CDR3aa: CASSFNVGTQYF
CDR3nt: TGTGCCAGCAGTTTTAATGTGGGGACGCAGTATTTT
v_gene: TRBV12-3/TRBV12-4
j_gene: TRBJ2-3
abundance: few
d_gene: NA

CDR3aa: CASSPGQGGYNEQFF
CDR3nt: TGTGCCAGCAGCCCGGGACAGGGGGGTTACAATGAGCAGTTCTTC
v_gene: TRBV7-3
j_gene: TRBJ2-1
abundance: many
d_gene: TRBD1

CDR3aa: CASSFGPQETQYF
CDR3nt: TGTGCCAGCAGCTTTGGGCCCCAAGAGACCCAGTACTTC
v_gene: TRBV7-9
j_gene: TRBJ2-5
abundance: few
d_gene: NA

CDR3aa: CASSLTGDTGNQPQHF
CDR3nt: TGTGCCAGCTCACTTACGGGGGACACGGGCAATCAGCCCCAGCATTTT
v_gene: TRBV18
j_gene: TRBJ1-5
abundance: many
d_gene: NA

CDR3aa: CAWSGQGLSYGYTF
CDR3nt: TGTGCCTGGAGTGGACAGGGGCTGAGCTATGGCTACACCTTC
v_gene: TRBV30
j_gene: TRBJ1-2
abundance: many
d_gene: TRBD1

CDR3aa: CASSLASRAKNIQYF
CDR3nt: TGTGCCAGCAGTTTAGCGAGTAGGGCCAAAAACATTCAGTACTTC
v_gene: TRBV12-3/TRBV12-4
j_gene: TRBJ2-4
abundance: NA
d_gene: NA

CDR3aa: CASSFSADTQYF
CDR3nt: TGTGCCAGCAGTTTCTCGGCAGATACGCAGTATTTT
v_gene: TRBV12-3/TRBV12-4
j_gene: TRBJ2-3
abundance: few
d_gene: NA

CDR3aa: CASSLLAGLSNEQFF
CDR3nt: TGCGCCAGCAGTTTGTTAGCGGGGCTATCCAATGAGCAGTTCTTC
v_gene: TRBV10-2
j_gene: TRBJ2-1
abundance: NA
d_gene: TRBD2

CDR3aa: CASSGTEPLSSYNEQFF
CDR3nt: TGTGCCAGCAGTGGGACCGAGCCTTTAAGCTCCTACAATGAGCAGTTCTTC
v_gene: TRBV28
j_gene: TRBJ2-1
abundance: NA
d_gene: NA

CDR3aa: CASSQAQGPHYEQYF
CDR3nt: TGCGCCAGCAGCCAAGCTCAGGGGCCGCACTACGAGCAGTACTTC
v_gene: TRBV4-3
j_gene: TRBJ2-7
abundance: few
d_gene: NA

CDR3aa: CASEGTYNEQFF
CDR3nt: TGTGCCAGCGAAGGAACCTACAATGAGCAGTTCTTC
v_gene: TRBV7-9
j_gene: TRBJ2-1
abundance: NA
d_gene: NA

CDR3aa: CASSLGSTNYGYTF
CDR3nt: TGTGCCAGCAGTTTGGGATCCACTAACTATGGCTACACCTTC
v_gene: TRBV28
j_gene: TRBJ1-2
abundance: few
d_gene: NA

CDR3aa: CASSFAGTGRETQYF
CDR3nt: TGTGCCAGCAGTTTCGCCGGGACAGGTCGAGAGACCCAGTACTTC
v_gene: TRBV12-3/TRBV12-4
j_gene: TRBJ2-5
abundance: NA
d_gene: TRBD1

CDR3aa: CASSQGGRSSQYF
CDR3nt: TGTGCCAGCAGCCAAGGAGGGCGAAGTTCGCAGTATTTT
v_gene: TRBV3-1
j_gene: TRBJ2-3
abundance: few
d_gene: NA

CDR3aa: CASSQGLGEQFF
CDR3nt: TGTGCCAGCAGCCAGGGGTTGGGTGAGCAGTTCTTC
v_gene: TRBV3-1
j_gene: TRBJ2-1
abundance: NA
d_gene: NA

CDR3aa: CASSYATGGETQYF
CDR3nt: TGTGCCAGCAGCTACGCAACAGGGGGAGAGACCCAGTACTTC
v_gene: TRBV28
j_gene: TRBJ2-5
abundance: NA
d_gene: TRBD1